This TCR beta chain was captured in a study of blood T cell repertoires in COVID-19 (dated by TCRdb to the early 2020s). Regarding the research as a whole: Samples from collaborators originated in the United States, Italy and Spain and spanned both the acute and convalescent phases of COVID-19. The prospective study material was composed of cDNA or gDNA derived from T cells, B-cell-depleted T cells, or PBMCs. The dataset comprised deeply sampled blood TCRbeta repertoires from subjects exposed to, actively infected with, or recovered from COVID-19. A freely available public database, intended as a resource for researchers studying the immune response to SARS-CoV-2, is where the repertoires were released. Samples came from the ongoing ImmuneRACE study (first 160 participants) plus 1,254 subjects from 6 global collaborators. Nearly every sample came with metadata listing a de-identified subject ID, COVID-19 status, age in years and sex. Where available, HLA class I and class II types were taken from metadata supplied by the sample provider and were not determined by assay-based typing. Broader findings and caveats from the paper: Clinical and demographic metadata were provided uncurated, with the amount varying by source and participant.

As to this clone: Its binding antigen is unknown. No much larger clone is present one base from it, and per-base qualities are unavailable.

From the cysteine through the phenylalanine, the CDR3 covers 13 amino acids. The entry retains the CDR3 DNA only, 39 bases that are in frame from base 1. Trimming at the junction amounts to 9 bases on V and 7 bases on J, and the germline ends lie 16 bases apart. From the germline V gene, CDR1 is MNHEY and CDR2 is SVGAGI. In Seattle, one collaborating source enrolled patients while the infection was active and tracked those patients longitudinally over the course of disease. Collaborating institutions collected whole blood in K2EDTA tubes following their own protocols. For TCRbeta analysis, collaborators shipped samples as frozen whole blood, isolated PBMCs, or DNA extracted from either of those sample types. The immunoSEQ Assay, a bias-controlled multiplex PCR, was used to amplify TCRbeta CDR3 regions from genomic DNA. As for how the authors treated the data: Nucleated cell counts per sample were estimated from amplification of reference gene primers within the assay. To quantify the absolute abundance of each unique TCRbeta CDR3 rearrangement, sequence reads were collapsed and filtered. For each sample, productive Simpson clonality was calculated as the square root of Simpson's diversity index across productive rearrangements. Not all clones reach the TCRdb copy of this immuneACCESS table, which keeps in-frame sequences only. Checked studies attribute under half of the gap to unresolved V genes and leave the rest unexplained. V, J and clone size reflect that table, while D and trimming were determined from the DNA. The sample table holds approximately 270,000 clones, of which about 91% were seen once. The ten largest clones represent roughly 6% of the sample.

The sequencing input was peripheral blood. This receptor was taken from a woman aged 25 to 39 with COVID-19, enrolled during active disease. The rearranged segments are TRBV6-5 and TRBJ2-1; the D gene is perhaps TRBD2, from 5 matching bases. The CDR3 corresponds to CASSMSGMNEQFF. The DNA sequence is TGTGCCAGTTCGATGTCCGGGATGAATGAGCAGTTCTTC.